In this sample, the clone carrying this TCR beta chain turned up many times. CDR1 and CDR2 from the germline V gene are MGHRA and YSYEKL. CDR3 length equals 14 residues. V lost 3 bases and J 3 bases, leaving 12 bases between the germline ends. The data stem from a study of spatial heterogeneity in lung cancer. TCRdb fed the 5' RACE reads into MiXCR, producing one record per CDR3 protein. The sample records about 52,000 distinct CDR3 sequences, more than 6.5% being singletons. The time point here: blood at routine non-recurrence follow-up after resection. Whole RNA, isolated from tumor, nontumor lung or frozen PBMC, was sequenced without prior sorting.

This TCR came from a female donor with early-stage non-small cell lung cancer. Sequencing was performed on PBMCs, taken at follow-up. The rearrangement joins TRBV4-1 to TRBJ2-7; TRBD2 is a possible D gene (6 bases). The CDR3 reads CASSHPPGDYEQYF. CDR3 DNA sequence: TGCGCCAGCAGCCATCCCCCGGGGGACTACGAGCAGTACTTC.